A single sample is the source of the 30 T cell receptor beta chains below, sequenced in a study of naive and memory T cell subsets. Both TRBC1 and TRBC2 were covered by a beta constant-region primer of two equimolar oligonucleotides. Using its own MiXCR run on the UMI-ligation and nested PCR reads, TCRdb lists one record per CDR3 protein. Found here are 130,000 to 150,000 distinct CDR3 sequences, 17% of them singletons; the top ten hold roughly 0.14%. Sequencing used naive CD4+ T cells from blood. The receptors shown here come from a human donor in good health.

This clonotype was seen more than once but under ten times. A read error may account for a junction end that differs from germline. V and J are TRBV3-1 and TRBJ2-1; the match to TRBD2 covers 8 bases. CDR3 length: 14 amino acids. Germline loops: CDR1 LGHDT, CDR2 YNNKEL (reference sequence). CDR3 bases: TGTGCCAGCAGCCAGGGGGGACTAGTCAATGAGCCGTTCTTC. This encodes CASSQGGLVNEPFF.

This clonotype appeared a few times. The chain carries TRBV12-3 or TRBV12-4 and TRBJ2-7, with D unclear. The CDR3 contains 13 residues. The ends were cut back, 2 bases at V and 3 bases at J, with 8 bases in the middle. CDR3 amino acids: CASSLSPSYEQYF. DNA of the CDR3: TGTGCCAGCAGTTTAAGTCCCAGCTACGAGCAGTACTTC.

This clonotype has just a few counts. V usage is TRBV4-3 and J usage is TRBJ1-4, with 9 positions matching TRBD1. Germline V lookup: CDR1 LGHNA, CDR2 YSLEER. The ends lost 5 bases at V and 5 bases at J; junction bases unmatched: 3. CDR3 length: 14 residues. In DNA, the CDR3 is TGCGCCAGCAGCTCCGGGACAGGGAATGAAAAACTGTTTTTT. Translated: CASSSGTGNEKLFF.

This chain joins TRBV14 and TRBJ2-3; D gene unclear. Germline assignment: CDR1 SGHDN and CDR2 FVKESK. The CDR3 spans 17 residues. Between the trimmed V and J ends, which lost 4 bases and 0 bases, there was a span of 17 bases. Here the CDR3 reads CASSLLRSARSTDTQYF. The CDR3 nucleotides are TGTGCCAGCAGCCTCCTCCGGTCAGCGAGGAGCACAGATACGCAGTATTTT.

The chain carries TRBV28 and TRBJ2-4; 12 bases map to TRBD1. J lost 9 bases, V lost 5 bases, and 11 bases had no gene match. The germline CDR1 and CDR2 sequences are MDHEN and SYDVKM. This CDR3 is built from 16 residues. The CDR3 loop is CASSPAGTGGGGIQYF. The CDR3 bases are TGTGCCAGCAGTCCGGCCGGGACAGGGGGCGGTGGCATTCAGTACTTC.

This clonotype was detected a few times. The gene calls are TRBV6-5 and TRBJ2-1, with 10 bases matching TRBD2. Germline CDR1 is MNHEY and CDR2 is SVGAGI. Unmatched junction bases numbered 5, after V lost 0 bases and J lost 6 bases. The CDR3 contains 16 residues. DNA for the CDR3: TGTGCCAGCAGTTACTCACGTCTAGCGGGAGTCAATGAGCAGTTCTTC. This gives the protein CASSYSRLAGVNEQFF.

The table lists this clonotype with a few counts. The rearrangement joins TRBV5-1 to TRBJ2-5; TRBD2 is a possible D gene (6 bases). This CDR3 comprises 13 residues. V was cut by 0 bases and J by 5 bases, with 8 bases left in between. CDR1 is SGHRS and CDR2 is YFSETQ in the germline V gene. The CDR3 loop is CASSLGGGETQYF. DNA for the CDR3: TGCGCCAGCAGCTTGGGAGGAGGGGAGACCCAGTACTTC.

The rearrangement uses TRBV30 and TRBJ1-6, with 10 nucleotides matching TRBD1. Germline CDR1 reads GTSNPN; CDR2 reads SVGIG (reference sequence). The V and J ends lost 8 bases and 6 bases, in that order; junction bases with no gene match: 1. CDR3 length equals 12 residues. The CDR3 nucleotides are TGTGCCGGGGACAGGGGTAATTCACCCCTCCACTTT. Protein product: CAGDRGNSPLHF. The full variable domain, its missing parts supplied by reference TRBV30 and TRBJ1-6, is SQTIHQWPATLVQPVGSPLSLECTVEGTSNPNLYWYRQAAGRGLQLLFYSVGIGQISSEVPQNLSASRPQDRQFILSSKKLLLSDSGFYLCAGDRGNSPLHFGNGTRLTVT.

The chain employs TRBV11-2 and TRBJ2-7, with D possibly matching TRBD2 (6 bases). The V end lost 7 bases, the J end lost 4 bases, and 26 bases lay between the germline ends. The CDR3 covers 17 residues. From germline, CDR1 is SGHAT and CDR2 FQNNGV. CDR3 loop: CASNEPGLRAKRYEQYF. CDR3 sequence (DNA): TGTGCCAGCAACGAACCGGGACTCCGGGCTAAGCGGTACGAGCAGTACTTC.

The chain recombines TRBV6-1 with TRBJ2-2, with 8 positions matching TRBD1. Trimming cost V 4 bases and J 5 bases; bases outside gene matches: 9. The germline gives CDR1 MNHNS, CDR2 SASEGT. The CDR3 extends over 16 amino acids. In DNA form, the CDR3 reads TGTGCCAGCAGTGGGACAGGGATCATTGGGACCGGGGAGCTGTTTTTT. This translates into CASSGTGIIGTGELFF.

The CDR3: CASTLSETGANVLTF. CDR3 in DNA: TGTGCCAGTACCTTGTCCGAAACTGGGGCCAACGTCCTGACTTTC. The rearrangement joins TRBV19 to TRBJ2-6; D is ambiguous. The CDR3 has 15 residues. Germline CDR1 and CDR2: LNHDA and SQIVND (reference sequence). Trimming removed 7 bases from V and 2 bases from J, with 12 bases in between.

The rearrangement joins TRBV12-3 or TRBV12-4 to TRBJ1-1; D perhaps matches TRBD1 (5 bases). This CDR3 comprises 14 residues. Trimming stripped 3 bases from V and 7 bases from J, with 15 bases between. CDR3 region: CASSFLGRKFEAFF. The CDR3 DNA follows: TGTGCCAGCAGTTTTCTGGGACGGAAATTTGAAGCTTTCTTT.

This clonotype was counted many times. The chain uses TRBV5-1 and TRBJ2-2; TRBD2 might be the D (5 bases). Between the trimmed V and J ends, which lost 1 base and 7 bases, there was a span of 8 bases. The CDR3 extends over 13 amino acids. Germline V gene data show CDR1 as SGHRS and CDR2 as YFSETQ. As DNA, the CDR3 is TGCGCCAGCAGCTTGCTCGGAGGCGGGGAGCTGTTTTTT. Its translation is CASSLLGGGELFF.

The J gene is TRBJ2-3, the V gene TRBV7-2; TRBD1 is a possible D gene (7 bases). V was cut by 6 bases and J by 4 bases, with 20 bases left in between. In germline, CDR1 is SGHTA, CDR2 FQGNSA. The CDR3 has 16 amino acids. CDR3 DNA: TGTGCCAGCAGAGCAGCCCCAGGGGGAGGAGCAGATACGCAGTATTTT. It codes for CASRAAPGGGADTQYF.

This clonotype was seen more than once but under ten times. This sequence joins TRBV7-8 and TRBJ1-5; D is unclear. Trimming shortened V by 1 base and J by 1 base, and 8 bases separated the two germline ends. The germline V gene encodes CDR1 SGHVS and CDR2 FQNEAQ. The CDR3 extends over 15 amino acids. CDR3 sequence reads: CASSLGVGSNQPQHF. CDR3 in DNA: TGTGCCAGCAGCTTAGGGGTGGGCAGCAATCAGCCCCAGCATTTT.

This clonotype has only a few counts. V is TRBV19 and J is TRBJ2-7, with TRBD1 matching 8 bases. Germline V lookup: CDR1 LNHDA, CDR2 SQIVND (reference sequence). Trimming removed 5 bases from V and 0 bases from J; junction bases left unmatched: 3. The CDR3 length is 14 residues. CDR3 DNA sequence: TGTGCCAGTAGTCCACAGGGGGTCTCCTACGAGCAGTACTTC. Translation: CASSPQGVSYEQYF.

The chain is built from TRBV6-2 or TRBV6-3 and TRBJ1-1; D not certain. The germline V gene has CDR1 MNHEY and CDR2 SVGEGT. V dropped 7 bases and J dropped 1 base, with 4 bases sitting between them. This CDR3 comprises 11 residues. CDR3 amino acids: CASTQNTEAFF. CDR3 coding DNA: TGTGCCAGCACGCAGAACACTGAAGCTTTCTTT.

This clonotype was observed a handful of times. The rearrangement uses TRBV27 and TRBJ1-4, with D hard to call. With 3 bases removed from V and 7 bases from J, the gap between germline ends came to 15 bases. The CDR3 has 15 residues. Per germline, CDR1 MNHEY and CDR2 SMNVEV (reference sequence). CDR3 nucleotides: TGTGCCAGCAGTTTCTTGCCGTCGGGTTTTGAAAAACTGTTTTTT. Its translation is CASSFLPSGFEKLFF.

The rearrangement uses TRBV6-5 and TRBJ1-6; the D is unclear. This CDR3 has 14 amino acids. Germline V gene data show CDR1 as MNHEY and CDR2 as SVGAGI. Between the trimmed V and J ends, which lost 7 bases and 9 bases, there was a span of 16 bases. CDR3: CASTRTAKGSPLHF. CDR3 DNA sequence: TGTGCCAGCACCCGGACCGCGAAGGGTTCACCCCTCCACTTT.

This clonotype was counted many times. The chain is built from TRBV4-2 and TRBJ2-2; 7 bases match TRBD1. The CDR3 is made up of 15 amino acids. V trimming: 1 base; J trimming: 3 bases; junction bases outside the gene matches: 2. Germline lookup yields CDR1 LGHNA and CDR2 YNFKEQ. CDR3 residues: CASSQGQGDTGELFF. CDR3 in DNA: TGTGCCAGCAGCCAAGGCCAGGGGGACACCGGGGAGCTGTTTTTT.

This chain joins TRBV5-1 and TRBJ1-5; TRBD1 is a possible D gene (6 bases). V dropped 1 base and J dropped 7 bases, with 12 bases sitting between them. Germline loops: CDR1 SGHRS, CDR2 YFSETQ. The CDR3 covers 14 residues. In DNA form, the CDR3 reads TGCGCCAGCAGCTTGTCGGCAGGGGTGCAGCCCCAGCATTTT. Protein product: CASSLSAGVQPQHF.

In its sample, this clonotype was seen a few times. The V gene is TRBV10-3, the J gene TRBJ1-1; 7 bases map to TRBD1. This CDR3 comprises 13 residues. After removal of 11 bases from V and 4 bases from J, the junction contained 10 bases not matched to a gene. Looked up from germline, CDR1 is ENHRY and CDR2 is SYGVKD. This chain's CDR3 is CASLQGWGTEAFF. CDR3 DNA sequence: TGTGCCTCCTTACAGGGGTGGGGCACTGAAGCTTTCTTT.

The gene calls are TRBV5-1 and TRBJ2-1, with TRBD2 as a possible D gene (7 bases). The CDR3 is 16 residues long. V lost 4 bases and J 5 bases, leaving 19 bases between the germline ends. Germline assignment: CDR1 SGHRS and CDR2 YFSETQ. The CDR3, as DNA: TGCGCCAGCAGCCCTAGTGAAGGGGGGGACCACAATGAGCAGTTCTTC. Translating gives CASSPSEGGDHNEQFF.

This clonotype was picked up a small number of times. The chain links TRBV12-3 or TRBV12-4 to TRBJ2-5; 11 bases match TRBD1. The CDR3 contains 15 residues. J was trimmed by 0 bases and V by 7 bases; bases with no gene match: 4. CDR3 DNA sequence: TGTGCCAGCACGCGGGACAGGGGGTACCAAGAGACCCAGTACTTC. Amino acid sequence: CASTRDRGYQETQYF.

V is TRBV18 and J is TRBJ2-3; 14 bases match TRBD2. Trimming at V came to 0 bases and at J to 3 bases, leaving 5 bases not matched to a gene. The germline gives CDR1 KGHSH, CDR2 LQKENI. This CDR3 is 18 amino acids long. In DNA form, the CDR3 reads TGTGCCAGCTCACCACCAACCGGGACTAGCGGGAGAACAGATACGCAGTATTTT. Encoded protein: CASSPPTGTSGRTDTQYF.

Here the CDR3 reads CASSGPVKFYEQYF. The CDR3 bases are TGTGCCAGCTCGGGACCCGTAAAATTCTACGAGCAGTACTTC. The chain uses TRBV28 and TRBJ2-7, with D perhaps TRBD1 or TRBD2 (5 bases each). This CDR3 is built from 14 residues. Germline V CDR1 and CDR2: MDHEN, SYDVKM. The germline V and J ends were trimmed by 8 bases and 3 bases, with 17 bases remaining between them.

J is TRBJ1-4 and V is TRBV6-9; 7 bases are a match to TRBD1. The trim removed 3 bases at V and 8 bases at J, leaving 12 bases unmatched. Germline-derived CDR1 and CDR2 are MNHGY and SVAAGI. This CDR3 comprises 16 residues. CDR3: CASSYHDRVALEKLFF. In nucleotides, the CDR3 is TGTGCCAGCAGTTACCATGACAGGGTAGCATTGGAAAAACTGTTTTTT.

The rearrangement joins TRBV6-2 or TRBV6-3 to TRBJ1-5; 10 bases align to TRBD1. CDR1 and CDR2 (germline): MNHEY, SVGEGT. J gave up 4 bases and V 6 bases, and 6 bases lay outside the gene matches. The CDR3 runs 15 residues. The chain's CDR3 is CASSRRTGGNQPQHF. CDR3 nucleotide sequence: TGTGCCAGCAGCCGCAGGACAGGGGGAAATCAGCCCCAGCATTTT.

This clonotype was counted a few times. The chain has TRBV19 and TRBJ2-3; D is unresolved. This CDR3 has 15 amino acids. Germline assignment: CDR1 LNHDA and CDR2 SQIVND (reference sequence). V gave up 6 bases and J gave up 0 bases, with 13 bases separating them. This chain's CDR3 is CASSRGDPSTDTQYF. CDR3 DNA: TGTGCCAGTAGCCGTGGCGATCCCAGCACAGATACGCAGTATTTT. Complete variable domain (other parts from reference TRBV19 and TRBJ2-3): DGGITQSPKYLFRKEGQNVTLSCEQNLNHDAMYWYRQDPGQGLRLIYYSQIVNDFQKGDIAEGYSVSREKKESFPLTVTSAQKNPTAFYLCASSRGDPSTDTQYFGPGTRLTVL.

This clonotype was counted a few times. The chain joins TRBV7-2 to TRBJ1-2; D gene ambiguous. V lost 1 base to trimming and J lost 2 bases, with 11 bases between them. CDR1 and CDR2 from the germline V gene are SGHTA and FQGNSA. The CDR3 spans 15 residues. The chain's CDR3 is CASSLVLAMNYGYTF. The CDR3 region has the DNA TGTGCCAGCAGCTTAGTCTTGGCGATGAACTATGGCTACACCTTC. Variable domain in full (rest from reference TRBV7-2 and TRBJ1-2): GAGVSQSPSNKVTEKGKDVELRCDPISGHTALYWYRQSLGQGLEFLIYFQGNSAPDKSGLPSDRFSAERTGGSVSTLTIQRTQQEDSAVYLCASSLVLAMNYGYTFGSGTRLTVV.